These 22 T cell receptor beta chains share one sample of origin, sequenced in a study of T cell responses to AZD1222 COVID-19 vaccine. The method was immunoSEQ multiplex PCR; TCRdb's version includes in-frame clones alone and lacks a portion of them. Here the sample spans under 200,000 clones, approximately 90% being singletons. Here the sequenced sample was peripheral blood, taken on day 0 of MenACWY control vaccination. Receptors originate from an adult in good health.

The gene calls are TRBV7-9 and TRBJ1-6; D ambiguous. V was pared by 1 base and J by 8 bases, with 9 bases between. The CDR3 contains 14 residues. Germline V gene data show CDR1 as SEHNR and CDR2 as FQNEAQ (reference sequence). The CDR3 is CASSLEGSHSPLHF. The CDR3 DNA reads TGTGCCAGCAGCTTAGAAGGGAGTCATTCACCCCTCCACTTT.

The chain has TRBV19 and TRBJ2-7; D gene unclear. The CDR3 is 14 amino acids. The ends were cut back, 5 bases at V and 6 bases at J, with 17 bases in the middle. CDR1 is LNHDA, CDR2 SQIVND, per germline (reference sequence). The CDR3 is CASSAARRSPEQYF. CDR3 bases: TGTGCCAGTAGTGCGGCCAGGCGTTCTCCCGAGCAGTACTTC.

The chain recombines TRBV27 with TRBJ1-5; D is ambiguous. This CDR3 region has 13 residues. CDR1 MNHEY and CDR2 SMNVEV come from the germline V gene (reference sequence). Trimming took 4 bases from V and 6 from J, leaving 10 bases between them. The CDR3 protein is CASSSLPFQPQHF. The CDR3 DNA follows: TGTGCCAGCAGTTCACTGCCTTTTCAGCCCCAGCATTTT.

This chain uses TRBV6-9 with TRBJ2-7; 8 bases fit TRBD2. CDR1 is MNHGY and CDR2 is SVAAGI in the germline V gene. Trimming at V came to 4 bases and at J to 3 bases, leaving 8 bases not matched to a gene. The CDR3 extends over 15 amino acids. This chain's CDR3 is CASSSPGLGVYEQYF. The CDR3 DNA reads TGTGCCAGCAGTTCCCCGGGACTAGGGGTCTACGAGCAGTACTTC.

The V gene is TRBV19, the J gene TRBJ2-1; 7 bases agree with TRBD1. Germline V gene lookup returns CDR1 LNHDA and CDR2 SQIVND (reference sequence). V dropped 6 bases and J dropped 14; count of bases not matched to a gene: 10. The CDR3 is made up of 12 amino acids. The CDR3 spells CASSRTGLSKFF. The CDR3 DNA follows: TGTGCCAGTAGCCGGACAGGACTTTCCAAGTTCTTC.

This chain uses TRBV30 with TRBJ1-2; D ambiguous. V was clipped by 3 bases and J by 10 bases, with 12 bases between them. The CDR3 loop spans 11 amino acids. The germline CDR1 and CDR2 sequences are GTSNPN and SVGIG (reference sequence). The CDR3 reads CAWSSSPVYTF. The DNA of the CDR3 is TGTGCCTGGAGCTCCTCCCCAGTCTACACCTTC.

The chain is built from TRBV7-2 and TRBJ1-2; D not certain. Between the trimmed V and J ends, which lost 1 base and 8 bases, there was a span of 11 bases. CDR1 and CDR2 (germline): SGHTA, FQGNSA. CDR3 size: 13 residues. CDR3 in amino acids: CASSLVPAYGYTF. The CDR3 DNA reads TGTGCCAGCAGCTTAGTCCCGGCCTACGGCTACACCTTC. The full variable domain, rest sourced from reference TRBV7-2 and TRBJ1-2, is GAGVSQSPSNKVTEKGKDVELRCDPISGHTALYWYRQSLGQGLEFLIYFQGNSAPDKSGLPSDRFSAERTGGSVSTLTIQRTQQEDSAVYLCASSLVPAYGYTFGSGTRLTVV.

The chain carries TRBV9 and TRBJ2-7; 8 bases are a match to TRBD1. CDR3 size: 14 residues. CDR1 and CDR2 from the germline V gene are SGDLS and YYNGEE. With 0 bases clipped from V and 3 bases from J, the junction kept 2 bases outside the gene matches. The chain's CDR3 is CASSVAGQGYEQYF. CDR3 nucleotides: TGTGCCAGCAGCGTAGCCGGACAGGGCTACGAGCAGTACTTC.

The chain uses TRBV28 and TRBJ2-7; weak D call: TRBD2 (7 bases). V gave up 7 bases and J gave up 8 bases, with 18 bases separating them. CDR1 MDHEN and CDR2 SYDVKM come from the germline V gene. CDR3 length: 13 residues. The CDR3 loop reads CASTPQGRVQQYF. CDR3 bases: TGTGCCAGCACCCCCCAGGGGAGGGTTCAGCAGTACTTC.

J is TRBJ1-2 and V is TRBV19, with a possible D match to TRBD1 (6 bases). With 5 bases removed from V and 5 bases from J, the gap between germline ends came to 9 bases. This CDR3 region has 12 residues. Germline CDR1 and CDR2: LNHDA and SQIVND (reference sequence). DNA of the CDR3: TGTGCCAGTAGTTTCCAGGGGTATGGCTACACCTTC. It encodes CASSFQGYGYTF.

V gene TRBV7-2 combines with J gene TRBJ1-5; D is unclear. Germline V gene lookup returns CDR1 SGHTA and CDR2 FQGNSA. The CDR3 has 12 amino acids. The V gene lost 1 base and the J gene lost 3 bases, with 1 base spanning the gap. This CDR3 reads CASSLDNQPQHF. The CDR3 region has the DNA TGTGCCAGCAGCTTAGACAATCAGCCCCAGCATTTT.

The CDR3, as DNA: TGTGCCAGCAGCCCCCGAGGGAGGAGGACTCGCGAGCAGTACTTC. It translates to CASSPRGRRTREQYF. The V call is TRBV13, the J call TRBJ2-7; a possible D gene is TRBD2 (6 bases). CDR1 PRHDT and CDR2 FYEKMQ come from the germline V gene (reference sequence). The CDR3 loop spans 15 amino acids. Deletions cut 5 bases from V and 6 bases from J, with 20 bases between.

The chain carries TRBV29-1 and TRBJ1-1; 10 nucleotides align to TRBD1. V gave up 6 bases and J gave up 4 bases; unmatched junction bases: 8. Germline CDR1 and CDR2: SQVTM and ANQGSEA. The CDR3 contains 14 residues. For the CDR3, the DNA is TGCAGCGTGCGACAGGGGGCAGAAGTCACTGAAGCTTTCTTT. Its translation is CSVRQGAEVTEAFF. The variable domain in full, with the rest retrieved from reference TRBV29-1 and TRBJ1-1, is SAVISQKPSRDICQRGTSLTIQCQVDSQVTMMFWYRQQPGQSLTLIATANQGSEATYESGFVIDKFPISRPNLTFSTLTVSNMSPEDSSIYLCSVRQGAEVTEAFFGQGTRLTVV.

The chain carries TRBV7-2 and TRBJ2-5; 13 nucleotides align to TRBD2. J was trimmed by 4 bases and V by 1 base; bases with no gene match: 0. This CDR3 contains 15 residues. The germline V gene encodes CDR1 SGHTA and CDR2 FQGNSA. Here the CDR3 DNA reads TGTGCCAGCAGCTTAGGACTAGCGGGAGGAGAGACCCAGTACTTC. The encoded protein is CASSLGLAGGETQYF.

This clone has a handful of counts. The V call is TRBV10-3, the J call TRBJ1-1; D is uncertain. V lost 10 bases, J lost 2 bases, and 14 bases lay in between. CDR1 and CDR2 from the germline V gene are ENHRY and SYGVKD. This CDR3 contains 13 residues. The DNA of the CDR3 is TGTGCCACCGAAGGCACAGCAAACACTGAAGCTTTCTTT. As protein: CATEGTANTEAFF.

The chain couples TRBV27 to TRBJ2-3; 7 nucleotides line up with TRBD2. The CDR3 spans 17 residues. V shed 2 bases, J shed 4 bases, and the junction held 12 bases outside the gene matches. The germline V gene encodes CDR1 MNHEY and CDR2 SMNVEV (reference sequence). CDR3 sequence: CASSLSWSSGGADTQYF. CDR3 sequence (DNA): TGTGCCAGCAGTTTAAGCTGGTCTAGCGGAGGCGCAGATACGCAGTATTTT.

The genes are TRBV7-7 and TRBJ2-7, with 12 bases fitting TRBD1. The CDR3 length is 15 residues. The germline V gene has CDR1 SSHAT and CDR2 FNYEAQ (reference sequence). The V segment lost 5 bases and the J segment 5 bases; nucleotides outside the gene matches: 7. CDR3 sequence: CASSPGQGAVHEQYF. The CDR3 DNA is TGTGCCAGCAGCCCGGGACAGGGGGCAGTTCACGAGCAGTACTTC.

The chain carries TRBV27 and TRBJ2-7; 7 bases are shared with TRBD2. CDR1 is MNHEY and CDR2 is SMNVEV in the germline V gene (reference sequence). V lost 5 bases to trimming and J lost 4 bases; unmatched junction nucleotides: 11. The CDR3 totals 15 residues. The CDR3 DNA reads TGTGCCAGCAGTCCGCCTCGTGGGGAGGGATACGAGCAGTACTTC. Protein sequence: CASSPPRGEGYEQYF.

As to this clone: One end of the junction does not line up with germline, which may come from a read error. The genes are TRBV15 and TRBJ1-1; TRBD1 aligns across 9 bases. CDR3 length: 18 amino acids. Germline V CDR1 and CDR2: LNHNV, YYDKDF (reference sequence). The CDR3 spells CATGSTGGDADVTTWAFF. The CDR3 nucleotides are TGTGCCACCGGCAGTACAGGGGGCGACGCCGACGTGACGACTTGGGCTTTCTTT.

The V and J genes are TRBV19 and TRBJ1-4; D may be TRBD1 (6 bases). In germline, CDR1 is LNHDA, CDR2 SQIVND (reference sequence). The length of the CDR3 is 16 residues. V lost 5 bases and J lost 4, with 17 bases in between. The CDR3 coding sequence is TGTGCCAGTAGTCCCGCCCCGACAGGTGATAATGAAAAACTGTTTTTT. Translated: CASSPAPTGDNEKLFF.

The chain employs TRBV5-4 and TRBJ1-3; 7 bases align to TRBD1. V gave up 2 bases and J gave up 3 bases; unmatched junction bases: 5. Per germline, CDR1 SGHNT and CDR2 YYREEE (reference sequence). The CDR3 loop spans 15 amino acids. CDR3 DNA sequence: TGTGCCAGCAGCTTAGACAGGGCGGGTGGAAACACCATATATTTT. This sequence encodes CASSLDRAGGNTIYF.

The gene calls are TRBV7-3 and TRBJ1-1; D gene uncertain. CDR1 is SGHTA and CDR2 is FQGTGA in the germline V gene. Trimming left V 0 bases short and J 2 bases short, with 7 bases between. The CDR3 totals 14 residues. The CDR3 region has the DNA TGTGCCAGCAGCTTAACGTCAGACAACACTGAAGCTTTCTTT. It yields the protein CASSLTSDNTEAFF.